The 20 T cell receptor beta chains given below trace back to one sample, sequenced in a study of blood T cell repertoires in COVID-19. Repertoires were generated with immunoSEQ multiplex PCR, while TCRdb's copy carries only in-frame clones and drops some. The sample includes around 140,000 clones, 87% of them seen just once. The sequencing sample was made of PBMCs or T cells enriched from blood (not recorded which). The receptors stem from a man aged 60 to 75 who had recovered from COVID-19.

This chain connects TRBV7-8 to TRBJ2-1; 7 bases match TRBD2. J gave up 12 bases and V 5 bases, and 13 bases lay outside the gene matches. CDR3 length: 14 amino acids. Looked up from germline, CDR1 is SGHVS and CDR2 is FQNEAQ. In nucleotides, the CDR3 is TGTGCCAGCAGCCAGGCGGCCGGTGGACTAGGGCAGTTCTTC. Protein sequence: CASSQAAGGLGQFF.

V gene TRBV2 combines with J gene TRBJ1-4; D gene ambiguous. Germline CDR1 SNHLY, CDR2 FYNNEI. The CDR3 loop spans 13 amino acids. V was clipped by 6 bases and J by 3 bases, with 8 bases between them. The CDR3 DNA sequence: TGTGCCAGCAGCCAACTTTCTAATGAAAAACTGTTTTTT. This encodes CASSQLSNEKLFF.

V and J are TRBV7-3 and TRBJ1-1; D is possibly TRBD1 (6 bases). Trimming left V 5 bases short and J 6 bases short, with 19 bases between. Germline V gene data show CDR1 as SGHTA and CDR2 as FQGTGA. The CDR3 has 15 residues. For the CDR3, the DNA is TGTGCCAGCAGCCTCATGCCTAGGGGGGGCTCTGAAGCTTTCTTT. Its translation is CASSLMPRGGSEAFF.

This clone was found once. CDR3 DNA: TGTGCCAGCAGTGATCTTTTAGGAGGATACTACGAGCAGTACTTC. Amino acids: CASSDLLGGYYEQYF. The V gene is TRBV6-1, the J gene TRBJ2-7; D is perhaps TRBD2 (5 bases). Germline V gene lookup returns CDR1 MNHNS and CDR2 SASEGT. V lost 3 bases and J 3 bases, leaving 15 bases between the germline ends. This CDR3 spans 15 amino acids.

The V call is TRBV9, the J call TRBJ2-1, with 8 bases aligning to TRBD2. CDR3 length equals 17 residues. Germline V lookup: CDR1 SGDLS, CDR2 YYNGEE. V shed 1 base and J 0 bases; nucleotides not matched to a gene: 6. For the CDR3, the DNA is TGTGCCAGCAGCGTAAGTAGCGGGACCTTCTCCTACAATGAGCAGTTCTTC. It codes for CASSVSSGTFSYNEQFF.

This clone has just a few counts. V gene TRBV4-2 combines with J gene TRBJ2-3; 9 bases are shared with TRBD2. CDR3 length: 14 residues. V trimming: 4 bases; J trimming: 4 bases; junction bases outside the gene matches: 3. The germline gives CDR1 LGHNA, CDR2 YNFKEQ. The CDR3 reads CASSRGLAADTQYF. In nucleotides, the CDR3 is TGTGCCAGCAGCCGGGGACTAGCAGCAGATACGCAGTATTTT.

This rearrangement joins TRBV30 to TRBJ2-7; TRBD1 aligns across 8 bases. CDR3 length: 14 amino acids. The germline gives CDR1 GTSNPN, CDR2 SVGIG (reference sequence). The V and J ends lost 1 base and 2 bases, in that order; junction bases with no gene match: 4. The CDR3 sequence is CAWSAYRGAYEQYF. CDR3 coding DNA: TGTGCCTGGAGTGCCTACAGGGGGGCCTACGAGCAGTACTTC.

This rearrangement joins TRBV27 to TRBJ1-2; tentatively, D is TRBD1 (6 bases). Looked up from germline, CDR1 is MNHEY and CDR2 is SMNVEV (reference sequence). With 0 bases removed from V and 4 bases from J, the gap between germline ends came to 9 bases. The CDR3 loop spans 14 amino acids. The chain's CDR3 is CASSLSRGSYGYTF. Written as DNA, the CDR3 is TGTGCCAGCAGTTTATCGAGGGGGAGCTATGGCTACACCTTC.

The gene calls are TRBV3-1 (or the pseudogene TRBV3-2) and TRBJ2-1; 14 bases map to TRBD2. The CDR3 totals 17 residues. Germline CDR1 is LGHDT and CDR2 is YNNKEL (reference sequence). Trimming removed 4 bases from V and 2 bases from J; junction bases left unmatched: 4. The CDR3 spells CASSLGLAGVAYNEQFF. The CDR3 bases are TGTGCCAGCAGCCTGGGACTAGCGGGGGTTGCCTACAATGAGCAGTTCTTC.

V and J are TRBV27 and TRBJ1-4, with D unclear. Germline-derived CDR1 and CDR2 are MNHEY and SMNVEV (reference sequence). The CDR3 has 13 amino acids. V dropped 7 bases and J dropped 8 bases, with 14 bases sitting between them. The CDR3 region has the DNA TGTGCCAGCACGCCGGCGGGTGAAGAAAAACTGTTTTTT. Encoded protein: CASTPAGEEKLFF. The full variable domain, completed using reference TRBV27 and TRBJ1-4, is EAQVTQNPRYLITVTGKKLTVTCSQNMNHEYMSWYRQDPGLGLRQIYYSMNVEVTDKGDVPEGYKVSRKEKRNFPLILESPSPNQTSLYFCASTPAGEEKLFFGSGTQLSVL.

This clone was counted only a few times. The V gene is TRBV9, the J gene TRBJ1-2; 7 positions match TRBD1. Germline V gives CDR1 SGDLS, CDR2 YYNGEE. Trimming removed 4 bases from V and 5 bases from J; junction bases left unmatched: 2. This CDR3 has 12 amino acids. CDR3 in amino acids: CASSPGGYGYTF. As DNA, the CDR3 is TGTGCCAGCAGCCCAGGGGGTTATGGCTACACCTTC.

The J gene is TRBJ2-5, the V gene TRBV5-1; D is possibly TRBD2 (5 bases). The CDR3 is made up of 15 amino acids. Germline lookup yields CDR1 SGHRS and CDR2 YFSETQ. Trimming cost V 0 bases and J 5 bases, with 14 bases left between them. CDR3 sequence reads: CASSLDPGMRETQYF. CDR3 in DNA: TGCGCCAGCAGCTTGGATCCGGGGATGAGGGAGACCCAGTACTTC.

The chain couples TRBV10-1 to TRBJ1-5, with 9 positions matching TRBD1. CDR1 WNHNN and CDR2 SYGVQD come from the germline V gene (reference sequence). Losses at the gene ends were 5 bases for V and 3 bases for J; bases not matched to a gene: 5. The length of the CDR3 is 15 residues. The CDR3 sequence: CASSIGQGHNQPQHF. The CDR3 DNA follows: TGCGCCAGCAGTATCGGACAGGGGCACAATCAGCCCCAGCATTTT.

V is TRBV15 and J is TRBJ2-2; 8 bases align to TRBD2. CDR3 size: 16 residues. V gave up 4 bases and J gave up 0 bases; unmatched junction bases: 4. CDR1 and CDR2 from the germline V gene are LNHNV and YYDKDF (reference sequence). The CDR3 DNA reads TGTGCCACCAGCACCTCGGGACTAGCGAACACCGGGGAGCTGTTTTTT. This gives the protein CATSTSGLANTGELFF.

The chain carries TRBV2 and TRBJ1-5, with D possibly TRBD1 on 5 matching bases. The CDR3 extends over 15 amino acids. V was pared by 3 bases and J by 0 bases, with 9 bases between. In germline, CDR1 is SNHLY, CDR2 FYNNEI. The CDR3 protein is CASSDWTNSNQPQHF. As DNA, the CDR3 is TGTGCCAGCAGTGACTGGACAAATAGCAATCAGCCCCAGCATTTT.

This rearrangement joins TRBV6-4 to TRBJ2-3; no reliable D call. The germline V and J ends were trimmed by 4 bases and 3 bases, with 11 bases remaining between them. Germline values: CDR1 MRHNA, CDR2 SNTAGT. The CDR3 extends over 14 amino acids. The CDR3 spells CASSVWAGTDTQYF. In DNA, the CDR3 is TGTGCCAGCAGTGTTTGGGCTGGAACAGATACGCAGTATTTT.

This clone was detected once. This chain uses TRBV7-9 with TRBJ2-5; 7 bases agree with TRBD1. After removal of 5 bases from V and 1 base from J, the junction contained 19 bases not matched to a gene. Germline loops: CDR1 SEHNR, CDR2 FQNEAQ (reference sequence). The CDR3 runs to 19 residues. This CDR3 reads CASSALPPPTGWVQETQYF. Here the CDR3 DNA reads TGTGCCAGCAGCGCCCTCCCCCCCCCGACAGGGTGGGTCCAAGAGACCCAGTACTTC. Using reference TRBV7-9 and TRBJ2-5 for the parts outside the CDR3, the full variable domain is DTGVSQNPRHKITKRGQNVTFRCDPISEHNRLYWYRQTLGQGPEFLTYFQNEAQLEKSRLLSDRFSAERPKGSFSTLEIQRTEQGDSAMYLCASSALPPPTGWVQETQYFGPGTRLLVL.

The chain has TRBV29-1 and TRBJ1-4; TRBD1 is a possible D gene (6 bases). This CDR3 has 13 residues. The V gene lost 6 bases and the J gene lost 8 bases, with 16 bases spanning the gap. CDR1 and CDR2 from the germline V gene are SQVTM and ANQGSEA. CDR3 in amino acids: CSVPDGTPEKLFF. The CDR3 region has the DNA TGCAGCGTACCCGACGGGACACCAGAAAAACTGTTTTTT.

The chain couples TRBV11-2 to TRBJ1-5; D not certain. The germline V gene has CDR1 SGHAT and CDR2 FQNNGV. The germline V and J ends were trimmed by 4 bases and 7 bases, with 8 bases remaining between them. CDR3 length: 12 amino acids. CDR3 loop: CASSSTGQPQHF. The CDR3 bases are TGTGCCAGCAGCTCTACCGGGCAGCCCCAGCATTTT. The full variable domain, with the rest looked up from reference TRBV11-2 and TRBJ1-5, is EAGVAQSPRYKIIEKRQSVAFWCNPISGHATLYWYQQILGQGPKLLIQFQNNGVVDDSQLPKDRFSAERLKGVDSTLKIQPAKLEDSAVYLCASSSTGQPQHFGDGTRLSIL.

The chain recombines TRBV20-1 with TRBJ1-1; D is uncertain. The CDR3 sequence is 11 residues long. Germline CDR1 and CDR2: DFQATT and SNEGSKA (reference sequence). With 6 bases removed from V and 4 bases from J, the gap between germline ends came to 9 bases. The CDR3, as DNA: TGCAGTGCCCCGGTGCTCACTGAAGCTTTCTTT. Translated: CSAPVLTEAFF.